This T cell receptor beta chain came from a study of shared clonotypes between healthy human individuals. CD4+ cells yielded CD45RA+ naive and CD45RA-negative memory subsets. Germline CDR1 is SGHDT and CDR2 is YYEEEE. Trimming removed 1 base at V and 2 bases at J, with 19 bases between. The CDR3 has 17 amino acids. Assay used: immunoSEQ multiplex PCR; TCRdb lists only in-frame clones, some missing. The profile shows under 1,100,000 clones, 75% to 80% of them singletons. This chain links TRBV5-6 with TRBJ2-7; D ambiguous. This clonotype was sampled from a young man in good health. Some clones in this sample may be carry-over from other donors' samples. Sequences were obtained from memory CD4+ T cells from PBMCs. Described subset: CD45RA-negative fraction. As DNA, the CDR3 is TGTGCCAGCAGCTTGAGTTTACGGCGGTACTTGACCTACGAGCAGTACTTC. It yields the protein CASSLSLRRYLTYEQYF.